A selection of T cell receptor beta chains follows, all from one sample in a study of T cell changes during pregnancy in multiple sclerosis. The repertoire was sequenced with immunoSEQ multiplex PCR; TCRdb's copy has only in-frame clones and lacks some. The sample shows tens of thousands of clones, roughly 92% of them seen only once. The sequences come from peripheral blood, collected after pregnancy. These receptors all stem from a female donor with multiple sclerosis, enrolled in a pregnancy study. CDR3s include the opening cysteine and the closing phenylalanine or tryptophan.

CDR3: CASSDRGRNQPQHF; J: TRBJ1-5; V: TRBV2
CDR3: CASSLASAGYEQYF; J: TRBJ2-7; V: TRBV7-9
CDR3: CASRSSPWQGRSYEQYF; J: TRBJ2-7; V: TRBV2
CDR3: CASSPTDRGRNGYTF; J: TRBJ1-2; V: TRBV18
CDR3: CASSLYRGLYEQYF; J: TRBJ2-7; V: TRBV7-2
CDR3: CASSHGTGVTFFSHEQYF; J: TRBJ2-7; V: TRBV4-1
CDR3: CASSRRSGTDVGYTF; J: TRBJ1-2; V: TRBV7-2
CDR3: CAWSAYGQPQHF; J: TRBJ1-5; V: TRBV30
CDR3: CASSYGHNGYTF; J: TRBJ1-2; V: TRBV6-6
CDR3: CASSHEGDYEQYF; J: TRBJ2-7; V: TRBV4-1
CDR3: CASRPTGSTGELFF; J: TRBJ2-2; V: TRBV6-5
CDR3: CASSPRLDTEAFF; J: TRBJ1-1; V: TRBV11-3
CDR3: CASSFGGAVPDTQYF; J: TRBJ2-3; V: TRBV27
CDR3: CAVSPSSGRDNEQFF; J: TRBJ2-1; V: TRBV10-3
CDR3: CASSPDRLSQKQFF; J: TRBJ2-1; V: TRBV5-5
CDR3: CATSLGAEAFF; J: TRBJ1-1; V: TRBV5-4
CDR3: CASSQEFRTGLSSYEQYF; J: TRBJ2-7; V: TRBV4-1
CDR3: CASSVRDGEGYEQYF; J: TRBJ2-7; V: TRBV9
CDR3: CASSILYNEQFF; J: TRBJ2-1; V: TRBV11-2
CDR3: CAWELKAGVGEQYF; J: TRBJ2-7; V: TRBV30
CDR3: CAISDSGTGNEKLFF; J: TRBJ1-4; V: TRBV10-3
CDR3: CASSLFEGAAYNEQFF; J: TRBJ2-1; V: TRBV7-9
CDR3: CASRTSGAPVQETQYF; J: TRBJ2-5; V: TRBV5-1
CDR3: CASIWRASSYTGELFF; J: TRBJ2-2; V: TRBV27
CDR3: CAGRGGSGNTIYF; J: TRBJ1-3; V: TRBV30
CDR3: CASQQETQYF; J: TRBJ2-5; V: TRBV2
CDR3: CASSDEGAPNEQFF; J: TRBJ2-1; V: TRBV6-4
CDR3: CASRTRYSYGYTF; J: TRBJ1-2; V: TRBV19
CDR3: CASSLTVINEQFF; J: TRBJ2-1; V: TRBV5-1
CDR3: CSARRDSGYTF; J: TRBJ1-2; V: TRBV20-1
CDR3: CASGSEQGLRNEQFF; J: TRBJ2-1; V: TRBV6-5
CDR3: CASSVEGQGAGNEQFF; J: TRBJ2-1; V: TRBV9
CDR3: CASSLGVAGQETQYF; J: TRBJ2-5; V: TRBV5-1
CDR3: CASSQFRGRPQHF; J: TRBJ1-5; V: TRBV4-2
CDR3: CASSLTGGLETQYF; J: TRBJ2-5; V: TRBV11-2
CDR3: CASSLTVGFRGYTF; J: TRBJ1-2; V: TRBV28
CDR3: CASRPSGSDEQYF; J: TRBJ2-7; V: TRBV5-4
CDR3: CASSPKDGDGYTF; J: TRBJ1-2; V: TRBV18
CDR3: CASSLAGGQGGEQYF; J: TRBJ2-7; V: TRBV5-1